The rows below give T cell receptor beta chains drawn from one sample of a study of T-cell memory formation after mild COVID-19. TCRdb re-called the 5' RACE reads with MiXCR, one entry per CDR3 protein. The sample includes 80,000 to 95,000 distinct CDR3 sequences, roughly 25% seen only once; the top ten take approximately 45%. Sequencing was performed on PBMCs or a T cell subset sorted from them (not recorded which). The receptors were gathered from a man in his late teens or twenties who had mild COVID-19 (a few samples of this study predate the infection). Cell type and time point are not known. The CDR3 runs from the conserved cysteine through the conserved F or W.

j_call,cdr3_length,v_call,cdr3_aa
TRBJ2-1,13,TRBV6-5,CASSYRQGGEQFF
TRBJ1-1,14,TRBV5-1,CASSVGTMNTEAFF
TRBJ2-1,14,TRBV5-1,CASSLWPGEDEQFF
TRBJ1-2,14,TRBV5-1,CASSLLSGDYGYTF
TRBJ2-5,17,TRBV7-9,CASSLAVTSGVEETQYF
TRBJ2-3,14,TRBV6-2/TRBV6-3,CASSRGRELDTQYF
TRBJ2-7,17,TRBV23-1,CASSHESETGVRDEQYF
TRBJ1-1,11,TRBV5-1,CASRSGQEAFF
TRBJ2-5,15,TRBV7-9,CASSWGPASAETQYF
TRBJ2-1,15,TRBV11-3,CASSNLAGAYNEQFF
TRBJ2-3,13,TRBV5-1,CASTGEGADTQYF
TRBJ2-7,17,TRBV3-2,CASTQTGGNAPSHEQYF
TRBJ2-2,15,TRBV5-4,CASSTPVVNTGELFF
TRBJ1-1,15,TRBV7-9,CASSPPEAVNTEAFF
TRBJ2-1,13,TRBV4-1,CASSQAQNNEQFF
TRBJ1-2,14,TRBV4-1,CASSLLQGDYGYTF
TRBJ2-7,14,TRBV5-1,CASSAGDGPYEQYF
TRBJ2-1,16,TRBV2,CASSEWPGGTSNEQFF
TRBJ2-3,15,TRBV7-9,CASSLMSVRVVTQYF
TRBJ1-6,14,TRBV5-1,CASSQGTLLSPLHF
TRBJ1-1,13,TRBV7-9,CASSPDLNTEAFF
TRBJ2-3,14,TRBV7-6,CASSPGLRTDTQYF
TRBJ2-2,18,TRBV7-9,CASSLIGSGIRASGELFF
TRBJ2-7,13,TRBV20-1,CSASKGVSYEQYF
TRBJ1-6,15,TRBV5-6,CASSLADRGSTPLHF
TRBJ1-2,11,TRBV28,CASSQVAGYTF
TRBJ2-3,15,TRBV5-1,CASRFRTSSTDTQYF
TRBJ2-5,13,TRBV6-2/TRBV6-3,CASSPEGQETQYF
TRBJ2-7,11,TRBV27,CASFGPGEQYF
TRBJ2-5,15,TRBV12-3/TRBV12-4,CASSLGGGPQETQYF
TRBJ2-3,12,TRBV19,CASSSQRDTQYF
TRBJ2-2,15,TRBV5-1,CASTGTSGNTGELFF
TRBJ1-3,15,TRBV2,CASSATGRQSDTIYF
TRBJ2-3,14,TRBV15,CATSSRDATGTQYF
TRBJ1-5,14,TRBV20-1,CSARALQGNQPQHF